This record looks at one T cell receptor beta chain sequence and its context. The assay was immunoSEQ multiplex PCR, and TCRdb's table has in-frame clones only and misses some. The sample carries more than 300,000 clones, 86% recorded once. CDR1 is MNHNS and CDR2 is SASEGT in the germline V gene. V was cut by 2 bases and J by 7 bases, with 9 bases left in between. The CDR3 totals 14 residues. The data belong to a study of Ad26.COV2.S vaccination and SARS-CoV-2 variants. Study summary: Dosing was one shot or two shots 56 days apart.

Specified treatment: 15 to 20 received Ad26.COV2.S at low or high dose, single or two shots; several received placebo; per-sample allocation not given. Sampling was done on day 63 after the first vaccine or placebo injection. The rearrangement links TRBV6-1 to TRBJ1-6; D gene unclear. The source material was peripheral blood, sampled in a trial of Ad26.COV2.S vaccine versus placebo. The sequence was obtained from a person between 18 and 60 years old who received the Ad26.COV2.S COVID-19 vaccine or a placebo. The CDR3 bases are TGTGCCAGCAGTGAAACAGTCCGAAATTCACCCCTCCACTTT. Translating gives CASSETVRNSPLHF.